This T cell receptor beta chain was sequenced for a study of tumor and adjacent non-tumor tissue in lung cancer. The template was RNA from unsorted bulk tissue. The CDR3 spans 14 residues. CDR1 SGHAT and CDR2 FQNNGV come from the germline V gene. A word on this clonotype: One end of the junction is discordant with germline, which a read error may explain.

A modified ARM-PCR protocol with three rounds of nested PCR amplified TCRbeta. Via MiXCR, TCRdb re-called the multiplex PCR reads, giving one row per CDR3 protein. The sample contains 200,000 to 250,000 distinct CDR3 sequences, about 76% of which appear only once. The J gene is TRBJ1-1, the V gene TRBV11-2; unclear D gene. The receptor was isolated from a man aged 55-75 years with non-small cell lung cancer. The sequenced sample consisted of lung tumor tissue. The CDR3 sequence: CASNLVGRRTEASF. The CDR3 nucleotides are TGTGCCAGCAACTTAGTCGGGAGGCGCACTGAAGCTTCCTTT.